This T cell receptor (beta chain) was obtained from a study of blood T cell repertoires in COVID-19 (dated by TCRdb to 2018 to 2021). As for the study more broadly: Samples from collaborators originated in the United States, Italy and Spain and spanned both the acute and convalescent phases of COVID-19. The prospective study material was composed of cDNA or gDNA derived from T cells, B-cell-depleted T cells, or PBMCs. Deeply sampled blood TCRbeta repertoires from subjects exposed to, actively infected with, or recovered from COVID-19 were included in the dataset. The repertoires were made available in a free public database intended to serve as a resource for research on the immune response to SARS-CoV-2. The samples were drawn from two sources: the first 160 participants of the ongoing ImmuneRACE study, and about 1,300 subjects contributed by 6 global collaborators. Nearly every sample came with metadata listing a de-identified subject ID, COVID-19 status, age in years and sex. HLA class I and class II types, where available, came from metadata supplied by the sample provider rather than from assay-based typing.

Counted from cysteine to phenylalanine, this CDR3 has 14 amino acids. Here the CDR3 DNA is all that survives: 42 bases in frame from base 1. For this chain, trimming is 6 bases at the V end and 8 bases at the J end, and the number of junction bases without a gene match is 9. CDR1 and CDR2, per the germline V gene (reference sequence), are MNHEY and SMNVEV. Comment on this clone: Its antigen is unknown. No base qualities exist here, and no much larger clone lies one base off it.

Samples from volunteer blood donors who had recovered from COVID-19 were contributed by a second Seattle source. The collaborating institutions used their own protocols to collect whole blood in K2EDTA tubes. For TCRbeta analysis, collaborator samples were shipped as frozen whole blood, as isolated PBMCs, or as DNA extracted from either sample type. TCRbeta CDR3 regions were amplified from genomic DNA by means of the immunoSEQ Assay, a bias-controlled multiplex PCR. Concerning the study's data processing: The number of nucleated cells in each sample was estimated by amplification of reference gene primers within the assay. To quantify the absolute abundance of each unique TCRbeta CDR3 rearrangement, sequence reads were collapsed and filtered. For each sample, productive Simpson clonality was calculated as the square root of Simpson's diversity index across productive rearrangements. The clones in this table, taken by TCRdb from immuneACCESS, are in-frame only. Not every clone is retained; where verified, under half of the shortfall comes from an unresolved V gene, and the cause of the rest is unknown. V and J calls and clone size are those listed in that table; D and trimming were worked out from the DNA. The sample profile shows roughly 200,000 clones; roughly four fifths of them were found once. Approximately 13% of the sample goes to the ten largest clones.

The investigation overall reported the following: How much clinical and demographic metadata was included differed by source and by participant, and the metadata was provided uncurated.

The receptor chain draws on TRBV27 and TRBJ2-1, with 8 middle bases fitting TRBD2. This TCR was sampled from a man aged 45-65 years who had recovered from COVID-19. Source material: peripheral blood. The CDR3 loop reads CASRPGLGVHEQFF. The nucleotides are TGTGCCAGCAGGCCGGGACTAGGTGTTCATGAGCAGTTCTTC.